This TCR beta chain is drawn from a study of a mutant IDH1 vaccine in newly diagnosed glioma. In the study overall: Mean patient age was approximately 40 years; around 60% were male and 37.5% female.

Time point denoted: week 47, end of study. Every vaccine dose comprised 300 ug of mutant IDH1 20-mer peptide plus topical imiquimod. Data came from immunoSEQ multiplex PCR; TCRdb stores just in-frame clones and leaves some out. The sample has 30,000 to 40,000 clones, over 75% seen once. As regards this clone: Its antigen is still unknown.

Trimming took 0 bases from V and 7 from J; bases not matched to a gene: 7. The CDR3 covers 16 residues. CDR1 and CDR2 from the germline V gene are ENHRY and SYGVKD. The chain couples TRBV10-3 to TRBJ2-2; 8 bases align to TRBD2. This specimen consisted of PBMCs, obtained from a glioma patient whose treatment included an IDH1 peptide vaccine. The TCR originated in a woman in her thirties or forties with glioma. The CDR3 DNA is TGTGCCATCAGTGAGTCTGGCGGGAGGATGGTCGGGGAGCTGTTTTTT. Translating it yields CAISESGGRMVGELFF.